What follows is one T cell receptor beta chain and its context. Its antigen remains unknown. The CDR3 is 13 amino acids. Trimming left V 2 bases short and J 8 bases short, with 10 bases between. The germline gives CDR1 MGHDK, CDR2 SYGVNS. The sample originates from a study of CD8+ T cells in alopecia areata. About the research overall: Tofacitinib was taken orally by treated patients, and the dose was 5 to 10 mg twice daily. Once tofacitinib had been taken for 6 to 18 months, 6 months off drug followed. General study findings and limits: Sequenced scalp T cells also include alphabeta T cells resident in normal skin.

RNA extraction and reverse transcription yielded cDNA as sequencing template. Using immunoSEQ multiplex PCR, the repertoire was profiled, and TCRdb retains in-frame clones only, with some absent. This repertoire shows around 140,000 clones, more than 45% found once; its top ten account for roughly 6.8%. Peripheral blood samples and lesional scalp punch biopsies were obtained from alopecia areata patients. Sequenced input: CD4+ T cells sorted from blood. This sequence was found in a human donor with alopecia areata. The chain has TRBV25-1 and TRBJ2-4; maybe TRBD2 (7 bases). CDR3 DNA: TGTGCCAGCAGTGAAGGAGGGGGGGACATTCAGTACTTC. Translation: CASSEGGGDIQYF. Full variable domain (outside the CDR3, taken from reference TRBV25-1 and TRBJ2-4): EADIYQTPRYLVIGTGKKITLECSQTMGHDKMYWYQQDPGMELHLIHYSYGVNSTEKGDLSSESTVSRIRTEHFPLTLESARPSHTSQYLCASSEGGGDIQYFGAGTRLSVL.